This T cell receptor (beta chain) was profiled in a study of cytomegalovirus exposure and HLA in healthy donors. The donors formed part of the 120-subject validation cohort, distinct from the approximately 630-subject first cohort. Repertoires were generated with immunoSEQ multiplex PCR, while TCRdb's copy carries only in-frame clones and drops some. The table has about 78,000 clones, almost 97% seen once. As concerns this clone: Antigen unknown.

This CDR3 spans 14 amino acids. Looked up from germline, CDR1 is LNHDA and CDR2 is SQIVND (reference sequence). J lost 3 bases, V lost 5 bases, and 4 bases had no gene match. Study-level points and caveats: Diagnosis of cytomegalovirus status made by the classifier reportedly showed high specificity and sensitivity.

V usage is TRBV19 and J usage is TRBJ2-3, with TRBD2 matching 8 bases. This receptor was identified in a man aged 18 to 30 in good health and CMV-seropositive. The sample was PBMCs. CDR3 residues: CASSPERETDTQYF. CDR3 DNA: TGTGCCAGTAGTCCTGAGCGGGAGACAGATACGCAGTATTTT.